Sequencing of this T cell receptor beta chain was carried out in a study of blood T cell repertoires in COVID-19. About the research overall: The samples span acute and convalescent COVID-19 from the United States, Italy and Spain. From T cells, B-cell-depleted T cells, or PBMCs came the material, which was cDNA or gDNA.

TCRdb's copy holds only in-frame clones and misses some; the assay was immunoSEQ multiplex PCR. The table shows roughly 220,000 clones, with roughly 89% occurring only once. Germline lookup yields CDR1 LNHNV and CDR2 YYDKDF (reference sequence). V was pared by 2 bases and J by 5 bases, with 8 bases of the junction left unmatched. This CDR3 is built from 17 residues. Sample: peripheral blood. The V call is TRBV15, the J call TRBJ2-2, with 10 bases that match TRBD2. This clonotype was obtained from a man younger than 40 who had recovered from COVID-19. CDR3 sequence: CATSRIFSAGGTGELFF. CDR3 in DNA: TGTGCCACCAGCAGAATATTTTCAGCGGGAGGGACCGGGGAGCTGTTTTTT.